These 13 T cell receptor beta chains share one sample of origin, sequenced in a study of T cells in Graves' hyperthyroidism and ophthalmopathy. The investigators amplified TCR beta CDR3 regions from RNA transcripts. An initial round of RT-PCR targeting the TCR CDR3 relied on the HTBI primer set. MiXCR, run by TCRdb on the multiplex PCR reads, gives a single entry per CDR3 protein. The repertoire consists of around 300,000 distinct CDR3 sequences, with roughly 15% occurring once and the leading ten covering 6.5% to 10%. Sequencing used blood. All receptors come from a woman in her 30s with Graves' hyperthyroidism that later progressed to Graves' ophthalmopathy.

The genes are TRBV4-2 and TRBJ1-5, with D tentatively TRBD1 (6 bases). Germline CDR1 reads LGHNA; CDR2 reads YNFKEQ. CDR3 size: 13 residues. V lost 3 bases, J lost 6 bases, and 9 bases lay in between. The CDR3 bases are TGTGCCAGCAGCCAGGGGGCCGGTCAGCCCCAGCATTTT. It specifies CASSQGAGQPQHF.

The gene calls are TRBV4-3 and TRBJ1-3; a possible D gene is TRBD1 (6 bases). CDR3 length equals 18 residues. Germline loops: CDR1 LGHNA, CDR2 YSLEER. The V gene lost 3 bases and the J gene lost 1 base, with 19 bases spanning the gap. CDR3 sequence: CASSHRYRELRSGNTIYF. As DNA, the CDR3 is TGCGCCAGCAGCCACCGTTACAGGGAATTACGGTCTGGAAACACCATATATTTT.

This clonotype was detected many times. The J gene is TRBJ2-1, the V gene TRBV29-1; 8 bases match TRBD1. J was trimmed by 8 bases and V by 6 bases; bases with no gene match: 6. This CDR3 spans 12 amino acids. Germline CDR1 is SQVTM and CDR2 is ANQGSEA. As DNA, the CDR3 is TGCAGCGTGCAGGGGGCTCTCTATGAGCAGTTCTTC. It is translated as CSVQGALYEQFF.

This clonotype was observed many times. CDR3 sequence reads: CASSLARSNQPQHF. CDR3 DNA: TGTGCCAGCAGCTTAGCGCGGAGCAATCAGCCCCAGCATTTT. The chain employs TRBV7-2 and TRBJ1-5; D gene ambiguous. Trimming stripped 0 bases from V and 1 base from J, with 4 bases between. Germline V CDR1 and CDR2: SGHTA, FQGNSA. The CDR3 length is 14 residues.

This clonotype was detected a few times. This rearrangement joins TRBV7-9 to TRBJ2-7, with a weak D call TRBD2 (7 bases). The germline V gene has CDR1 SEHNR and CDR2 FQNEAQ (reference sequence). Trimming cost V 4 bases and J 3 bases, with 19 bases left between them. The CDR3 has 16 residues. The CDR3 DNA reads TGTGCCAGCAGCTACCGAGGGGGGGCAGTCCTCTACGAGCAGTACTTC. It is translated as CASSYRGGAVLYEQYF.

Details on this clonotype: A read error may be the cause here, since a much bigger clone is one base away. This sequence joins TRBV6-1 and TRBJ2-7, with D possibly being TRBD2 (5 bases). The CDR3 consists of 13 residues. CDR1 and CDR2 (germline): MNHNS, SASEGT. With 5 bases removed from V and 2 bases from J, the gap between germline ends came to 10 bases. The CDR3 protein is CASSTAGAYEQYF. CDR3 bases: TGTGCCAGCAGTACCGCGGGCGCCTACGAGCAGTACTTC.

This clonotype has at least ten counts. The CDR3 is CASSLAERANRQFF. In nucleotides, the CDR3 is TGTGCCAGCAGCTTAGCGGAGCGGGCCAACCGTCAGTTCTTC. The chain links TRBV11-2 to TRBJ2-1, with D perhaps matching TRBD2 (6 bases). CDR3 length equals 14 residues. V was cut by 1 base and J by 13 bases, with 17 bases left in between. Germline CDR1 reads SGHAT; CDR2 reads FQNNGV.

V is TRBV4-3 and J is TRBJ2-4; a possible D gene is TRBD2 (5 bases). Germline V gene data show CDR1 as LGHNA and CDR2 as YSLEER. CDR3 length: 16 residues. V was clipped by 3 bases and J by 6 bases, with 18 bases between them. CDR3 nucleotide sequence: TGCGCCAGCAGCCACTATCTAGCCCCCCCGGGAAACATTCAGTACTTC. Its protein product is CASSHYLAPPGNIQYF.

This chain uses TRBV7-2 with TRBJ2-1; 11 positions match TRBD2. The CDR3 totals 18 residues. From germline, CDR1 is SGHTA and CDR2 FQGNSA. After removal of 1 base from V and 1 base from J, the junction contained 6 bases not matched to a gene. The CDR3 is CASSLVGLAGGSYNEQFF. CDR3 in DNA: TGTGCCAGCAGCTTAGTCGGCCTAGCGGGAGGTTCCTACAATGAGCAGTTCTTC.

This clonotype was observed many times. The chain links TRBV29-1 to TRBJ2-1; D possibly corresponds to TRBD2 (5 bases). Per germline, CDR1 SQVTM and CDR2 ANQGSEA. The CDR3 contains 13 residues. Trimming cost V 6 bases and J 2 bases, with 11 bases left between them. CDR3 sequence: CSVRTFTYNEQFF. The CDR3 DNA sequence: TGCAGCGTGCGGACTTTTACCTACAATGAGCAGTTCTTC.

This clonotype has more than one count but fewer than ten. The chain joins TRBV28 to TRBJ1-6, with D unresolved. CDR1 is MDHEN, CDR2 SYDVKM, per germline. This CDR3 is 12 amino acids long. The V and J ends lost 3 bases and 7 bases respectively, with 4 bases between them. In DNA form, the CDR3 reads TGTGCCAGCAGTTTCTTGAATTCACCCCTCCACTTT. Its translation: CASSFLNSPLHF. Based on the CDR3 plus reference TRBV28 and TRBJ1-6, the full variable domain is DVKVTQSSRYLVKRTGEKVFLECVQDMDHENMFWYRQDPGLGLRLIYFSYDVKMKEKGDIPEGYSVSREKKERFSLILESASTNQTSMYLCASSFLNSPLHFGNGTRLTVT.

At least ten counts were recorded for this clonotype. The V gene is TRBV6-2 or TRBV6-3, the J gene TRBJ1-5; D is unclear. The length of the CDR3 is 15 residues. Germline V lookup: CDR1 MNHEY, CDR2 SVGEGT. V was cut by 7 bases and J by 0 bases, with 13 bases left in between. In DNA, the CDR3 is TGTGCCAGCACCCTATGGGGATATAGCAATCAGCCCCAGCATTTT. Protein: CASTLWGYSNQPQHF.

This clonotype appeared many times. This sequence joins TRBV29-1 and TRBJ2-1; 10 bases fit TRBD2. Trimming removed 5 bases from V and 6 bases from J; junction bases left unmatched: 4. Germline assignment: CDR1 SQVTM and CDR2 ANQGSEA. This CDR3 is 13 amino acids long. In DNA form, the CDR3 reads TGCAGCGTTTACGGGACTAGCGCCAATGAGCAGTTCTTC. Its protein product is CSVYGTSANEQFF.